This TCR beta chain was captured in a study of early T cells in non-severe SARS-CoV-2 infection. Study in general: Unsorted whole-blood RNA was sequenced in bulk, leaving chains unpaired. Findings and caveats of the study: A preference for anti-spike CD8 responses marked VDJdb matching, which missed private and CD4 specificities.

The CDR3 runs 14 residues. Trimming took 11 bases from V and 1 from J, leaving 17 bases between them. Germline V gives CDR1 SEHNR, CDR2 FQNEAQ (reference sequence). As part of library construction, unique molecular identifiers were attached to individual cDNA molecules. TCRdb called the 5' RACE reads again in MiXCR, with one record for every CDR3 protein. The sample holds about 60,000 distinct CDR3 sequences, roughly 12% seen once. This clonotype appeared many times. The antigen is unknown. The specimen sequenced was whole blood. J is TRBJ1-1 and V is TRBV7-9; D is ambiguous. The TCR sequence derives from an adult who was a healthcare worker with PCR-confirmed SARS-CoV-2 infection or an uninfected control (not recorded which). CDR3 nucleotides: TGTGCCGGGGAAATGAACACCCAGAACACTGAAGCTTTCTTT. Translation: CAGEMNTQNTEAFF.